A single sample gave rise to the 20 T cell receptor beta chains below, sequenced in a study of cytomegalovirus exposure and HLA in healthy donors. The PCR ran on 60 Vbeta and 13 Jbeta primers. The repertoire was sequenced with immunoSEQ multiplex PCR; TCRdb's copy has only in-frame clones and lacks some. The sample records approximately 110,000 clones, around three quarters being singletons. Sequenced: PBMCs. Receptors originate from a man in his fifties in good health and CMV-seropositive.

This clone was found many times. The gene calls are TRBV4-2 and TRBJ1-2; D might be TRBD1 (6 bases). This CDR3 contains 15 residues. With 2 bases removed from V and 8 bases from J, the gap between germline ends came to 18 bases. Germline-derived CDR1 and CDR2 are LGHNA and YNFKEQ. CDR3 residues: CASSQSMIQGSGYTF. The CDR3 DNA follows: TGTGCCAGCAGCCAATCCATGATACAGGGTTCGGGCTACACCTTC.

V is TRBV27 and J is TRBJ2-1, with 9 nucleotides matching TRBD1. The junction had 17 bases not matched to a gene; V was cut back by 3 bases and J by 8 bases. The CDR3 spans 18 residues. Germline assignment: CDR1 MNHEY and CDR2 SMNVEV (reference sequence). The CDR3 protein is CASSFFNRGPDGNYEQFF. The CDR3 coding sequence is TGTGCCAGCAGTTTCTTTAACAGGGGGCCCGATGGGAATTATGAGCAGTTCTTC.

The chain uses TRBV6-4 and TRBJ2-1, with D maybe TRBD2 (6 bases). V shed 6 bases and J shed 4 bases, with 13 bases lying between them. Germline assignment: CDR1 MRHNA and CDR2 SNTAGT. The CDR3 has 14 residues. The CDR3 DNA reads as TGTGCCAGCAGCTTTTCCGGGACTTACAATGAGCAGTTCTTC. Amino acid sequence: CASSFSGTYNEQFF.

This chain uses TRBV25-1 with TRBJ2-3; TRBD2 matches 10 bases. CDR1 and CDR2 (germline): MGHDK, SYGVNS. The CDR3 is 16 amino acids. The trim removed 5 bases at V and 4 bases at J, leaving 9 bases unmatched. CDR3 coding DNA: TGTGCCAGCAGTCCAAACCTAGCGGGGGTGGCAGATACGCAGTATTTT. Protein product: CASSPNLAGVADTQYF.

This clone was counted between two and nine times. The chain combines TRBV11-2 with TRBJ1-1; tentatively, D is TRBD1 (6 bases). There are 14 residues in the CDR3. The V and J ends lost 2 bases and 5 bases respectively, with 12 bases between them. Germline V gene data show CDR1 as SGHAT and CDR2 as FQNNGV. CDR3 bases: TGTGCCAGCAGCTTAAACAGGGTGGTAACTGAAGCTTTCTTT. Amino acid sequence: CASSLNRVVTEAFF. Full variable domain (remainder filled in from reference TRBV11-2 and TRBJ1-1): EAGVAQSPRYKIIEKRQSVAFWCNPISGHATLYWYQQILGQGPKLLIQFQNNGVVDDSQLPKDRFSAERLKGVDSTLKIQPAKLEDSAVYLCASSLNRVVTEAFFGQGTRLTVV.

Concerning this clone itself: The junction shows a germline mismatch at one end, possibly a read error. V gene TRBV5-1 combines with J gene TRBJ2-7; TRBD1 matches at 9 bases. This CDR3 is 14 amino acids long. CDR1 SGHRS and CDR2 YFSETQ come from the germline V gene. CDR3 sequence: CASSLTGGSHEQYF. CDR3 sequence (DNA): TGCGCCAGCAGCTTGACAGGGGGCTCCCACGAGCAGTACTTC. The whole variable domain, filled in from reference TRBV5-1 and TRBJ2-7, reads KAGVTQTPRYLIKTRGQQVTLSCSPISGHRSVSWYQQTPGQGLQFLFEYFSETQRNKGNFPGRFSGRQFSNSRSEMNVSTLELGDSALYLCASSLTGGSHEQYFGPGTRLTVT.

V gene TRBV19 combines with J gene TRBJ2-2, with TRBD2 matching over 7 bases. The CDR3 runs to 15 residues. V was pared by 7 bases and J by 4 bases, with 9 bases of the junction left unmatched. Germline V gene lookup returns CDR1 LNHDA and CDR2 SQIVND (reference sequence). The CDR3 bases are TGTGCCAGTACCACGGGGACGGGAGGCACCGGGGAGCTGTTTTTT. Translation gives CASTTGTGGTGELFF.

This sequence joins TRBV28 and TRBJ2-1; no firm D call. Trimming stripped 4 bases from V and 0 bases from J, with 7 bases between. From germline, CDR1 is MDHEN and CDR2 SYDVKM. This CDR3 has 14 residues. The CDR3 region has the DNA TGTGCCAGCAGTTCGGGTTACTCCTACAATGAGCAGTTCTTC. It codes for CASSSGYSYNEQFF.

This clone was seen only a few times. The chain couples TRBV5-6 to TRBJ1-6, with TRBD1 as a possible D gene (5 bases). V gave up 0 bases and J gave up 3 bases, with 13 bases separating them. Per germline, CDR1 SGHDT and CDR2 YYEEEE. The CDR3 sequence is 17 residues long. The CDR3 DNA follows: TGTGCCAGCAGCTTGGTTGGATCGGGGGACTATAATTCACCCCTCCACTTT. Amino acid sequence: CASSLVGSGDYNSPLHF.

The chain has TRBV10-3 and TRBJ2-3, with D possibly being TRBD2 (5 bases). The CDR3 is 15 amino acids. In germline, CDR1 is ENHRY, CDR2 SYGVKD. Trimming shortened V by 0 bases and J by 4 bases, and 11 bases separated the two germline ends. CDR3 DNA sequence: TGTGCCATCAGTGAGTCTTCGGACGGGGCAGATACGCAGTATTTT. Translation gives CAISESSDGADTQYF.

The rearrangement uses TRBV5-1 and TRBJ2-5; perhaps TRBD2 as D (5 bases). Germline values: CDR1 SGHRS, CDR2 YFSETQ. The CDR3 is 16 residues long. V was pared by 1 base and J by 4 bases, with 17 bases between. The CDR3 sequence is CASSLLTRRGGETQYF. The CDR3 DNA reads as TGCGCCAGCAGCTTGCTCACTCGTCGGGGTGGAGAGACCCAGTACTTC.

The chain employs TRBV5-6 and TRBJ2-7; 9 bases fit TRBD1. This CDR3 has 14 amino acids. V was pared by 4 bases and J by 6 bases, with 8 bases of the junction left unmatched. Germline V lookup: CDR1 SGHDT, CDR2 YYEEEE. CDR3 protein: CASSRGQGMGEQYF. The CDR3, as DNA: TGTGCCAGCAGCAGAGGACAGGGGATGGGCGAGCAGTACTTC.

This clone was observed a single time. The gene calls are TRBV21-1 and TRBJ1-6. TRBV21-1 is annotated as a pseudogene. The CDR3 spans 21 residues. The CDR3 DNA sequence: TGTGCCAGCAGCAGAAAGTCCCGACGAGGGGGGGTTCTAATTTATAATTCACCCCTCCACTTT. The encoded protein is CASSRKSRRGGVLIYNSPLHF.

The V and J genes are TRBV2 and TRBJ2-7; 10 bases fit TRBD2. The V segment lost 7 bases and the J segment 2 bases; nucleotides outside the gene matches: 5. The CDR3 totals 14 residues. CDR1 and CDR2 from the germline V gene are SNHLY and FYNNEI. As DNA, the CDR3 is TGTGCCAGCAAGGGCAGCGGGGGGGCCTACGAGCAGTACTTC. Amino acids: CASKGSGGAYEQYF.

This clone was seen more than once but under ten times. The chain employs TRBV27 and TRBJ2-2; D might be TRBD1 (6 bases). V gave up 6 bases and J gave up 5 bases, with 19 bases separating them. The CDR3 is made up of 16 amino acids. Germline V gene sequence: CDR1 MNHEY, CDR2 SMNVEV (reference sequence). In DNA, the CDR3 is TGTGCCAGCAGCCGAGATCAGGGGCGGAGGACCGGGGAGCTGTTTTTT. This translates into CASSRDQGRRTGELFF.

The chain has TRBV10-3 and TRBJ1-5, with a possible D match to TRBD1 (5 bases). Germline CDR1 is ENHRY and CDR2 is SYGVKD. Trimming removed 0 bases from V and 0 bases from J, with 6 bases in between. CDR3 length: 15 residues. The DNA for the CDR3 is TGTGCCATCAGTGAGTCAGGGGATAGCAATCAGCCCCAGCATTTT. Residues: CAISESGDSNQPQHF.

The rearrangement links TRBV6-1 to TRBJ2-5, with D tentatively TRBD1 (6 bases). Trimming cost V 4 bases and J 7 bases, with 22 bases left between them. Germline V gene data show CDR1 as MNHNS and CDR2 as SASEGT. The CDR3 covers 16 residues. CDR3 protein: CASSAIQGALGLTQYF. The CDR3 DNA is TGTGCCAGCAGTGCCATACAGGGAGCCCTGGGTTTGACCCAGTACTTC.

V usage is TRBV7-3 and J usage is TRBJ2-7; the match to TRBD2 covers 8 bases. The CDR3 has 14 residues. Germline assignment: CDR1 SGHTA and CDR2 FQGTGA. Losses at the gene ends were 5 bases for V and 5 bases for J; bases not matched to a gene: 8. DNA of the CDR3: TGTGCCAGCAGCCCGGGACTAGAAACTGACGAGCAGTACTTC. Amino acid sequence: CASSPGLETDEQYF.

The CDR3 here is CASSAGGSNEQFF. CDR3 coding DNA: TGTGCCAGCAGTGCAGGGGGATCCAATGAGCAGTTCTTC. The rearrangement uses TRBV25-1 and TRBJ2-1, with 7 bases identical to TRBD1. Germline V gene sequence: CDR1 MGHDK, CDR2 SYGVNS. Trimming cost V 4 bases and J 6 bases; bases outside gene matches: 3. CDR3 length: 13 amino acids.

The chain uses TRBV10-3 and TRBJ2-5; 8 nucleotides match TRBD1. Gene TRBJ2-7 matches the end of the DNA better, so the J call may be wrong. This CDR3 region has 14 residues. Germline assignment: CDR1 ENHRY and CDR2 SYGVKD. CDR3 loop: CAISEDRGVNEQYF. The CDR3 DNA sequence: TGTGCCATCAGTGAGGACAGGGGAGTCAACGAGCAGTACTTC.